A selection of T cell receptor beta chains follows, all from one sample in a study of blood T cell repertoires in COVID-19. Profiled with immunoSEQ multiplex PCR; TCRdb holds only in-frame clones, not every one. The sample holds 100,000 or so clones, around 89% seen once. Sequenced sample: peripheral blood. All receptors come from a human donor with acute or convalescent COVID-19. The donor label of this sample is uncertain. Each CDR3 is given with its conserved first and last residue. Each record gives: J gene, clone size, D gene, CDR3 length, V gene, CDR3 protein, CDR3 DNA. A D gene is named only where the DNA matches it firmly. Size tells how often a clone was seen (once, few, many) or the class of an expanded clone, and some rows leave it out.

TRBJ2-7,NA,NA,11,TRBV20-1,CSARSGFEQYF,TGCAGTGCGCGGAGTGGTTTCGAGCAGTACTTC
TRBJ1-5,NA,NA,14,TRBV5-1,CASSLDSSNQPQHF,TGCGCCAGCAGTCTTGACAGCTCCAATCAGCCCCAGCATTTT
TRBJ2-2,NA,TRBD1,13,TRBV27,CASKTGGTGELFF,TGTGCCAGCAAAACAGGGGGCACCGGGGAGCTGTTTTTT
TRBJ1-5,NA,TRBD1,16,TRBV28,CASSSLGTALDQPQHF,TGTGCCAGCAGTTCCCTCGGGACAGCCCTCGATCAGCCCCAGCATTTT
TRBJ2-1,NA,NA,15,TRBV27,CASSYPGSAYNEQFF,TGTGCCAGCAGCTACCCAGGGTCTGCCTACAATGAGCAGTTCTTC
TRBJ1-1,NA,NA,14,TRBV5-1,CASSLWTPNTEAFF,TGCGCCAGCAGCTTGTGGACACCGAACACTGAAGCTTTCTTT
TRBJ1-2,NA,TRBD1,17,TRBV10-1,CASSEVLDRLANYGYTF,TGCGCCAGCAGTGAGGTATTGGACAGGCTGGCTAACTATGGCTACACCTTC
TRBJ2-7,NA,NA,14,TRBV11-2,CASSVGPGAYEQYF,TGTGCCAGCAGCGTAGGTCCAGGGGCCTACGAGCAGTACTTC
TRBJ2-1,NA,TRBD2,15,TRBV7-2,CASSLEASGGHEQFF,TGTGCCAGCAGCTTAGAGGCTAGCGGGGGTCATGAGCAGTTCTTC
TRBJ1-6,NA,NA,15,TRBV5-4,CASSYGGSGNSPLHF,TGTGCCAGCAGCTATGGAGGGTCAGGGAATTCACCCCTCCACTTT
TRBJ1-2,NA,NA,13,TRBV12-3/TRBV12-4,CAHPEGRYYGYTF,TGTGCCCACCCCGAGGGTAGATACTATGGCTACACCTTC
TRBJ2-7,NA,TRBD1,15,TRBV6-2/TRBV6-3,CASSSSGTGLYEQYF,TGTGCCAGCAGTTCCTCCGGGACAGGGCTCTACGAGCAGTACTTC
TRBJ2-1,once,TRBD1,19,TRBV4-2,CASSQALGGYRGHFNEQFF,TGTGCCAGCAGCCAAGCTCTCGGAGGTTACAGGGGGCATTTCAATGAGCAGTTCTTC
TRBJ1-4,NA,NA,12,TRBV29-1,CSVRLTNEKLFF,TGCAGCGTCCGGTTGACTAATGAAAAACTGTTTTTT
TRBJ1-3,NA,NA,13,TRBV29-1,CSVFSRAGNTIYF,TGCAGCGTTTTCTCCAGGGCTGGAAACACCATATATTTT
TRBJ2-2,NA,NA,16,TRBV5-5,CASSLGHFGASGELFF,TGTGCCAGCAGCTTGGGACATTTTGGTGCCTCCGGGGAGCTGTTTTTT